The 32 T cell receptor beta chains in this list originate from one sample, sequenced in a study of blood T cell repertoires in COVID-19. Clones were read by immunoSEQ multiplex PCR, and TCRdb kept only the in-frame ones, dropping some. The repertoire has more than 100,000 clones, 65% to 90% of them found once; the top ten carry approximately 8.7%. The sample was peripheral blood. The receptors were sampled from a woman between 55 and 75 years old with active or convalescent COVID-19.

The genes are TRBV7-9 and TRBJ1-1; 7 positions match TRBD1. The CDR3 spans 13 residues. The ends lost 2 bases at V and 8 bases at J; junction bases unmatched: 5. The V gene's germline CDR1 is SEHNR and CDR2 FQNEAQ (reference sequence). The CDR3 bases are TGTGCCAGCAGCTTATTACAGGGGAACGAAGCTTTCTTT. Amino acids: CASSLLQGNEAFF. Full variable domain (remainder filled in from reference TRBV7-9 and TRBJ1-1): DTGVSQNPRHKITKRGQNVTFRCDPISEHNRLYWYRQTLGQGPEFLTYFQNEAQLEKSRLLSDRFSAERPKGSFSTLEIQRTEQGDSAMYLCASSLLQGNEAFFGQGTRLTVV.

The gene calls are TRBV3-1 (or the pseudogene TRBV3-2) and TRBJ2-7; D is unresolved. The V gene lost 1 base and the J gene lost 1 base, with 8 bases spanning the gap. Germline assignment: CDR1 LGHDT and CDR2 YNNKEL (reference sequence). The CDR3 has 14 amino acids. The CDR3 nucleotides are TGTGCCAGCAGCCAAGGTGCTCAGTCCTACGAGCAGTACTTC. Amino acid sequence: CASSQGAQSYEQYF.

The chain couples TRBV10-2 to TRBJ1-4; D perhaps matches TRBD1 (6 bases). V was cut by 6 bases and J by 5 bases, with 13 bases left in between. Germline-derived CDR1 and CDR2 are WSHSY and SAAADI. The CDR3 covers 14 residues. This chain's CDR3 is CASRAGGTNEKLFF. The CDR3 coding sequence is TGCGCCAGCAGGGCGGGAGGGACAAATGAAAAACTGTTTTTT.

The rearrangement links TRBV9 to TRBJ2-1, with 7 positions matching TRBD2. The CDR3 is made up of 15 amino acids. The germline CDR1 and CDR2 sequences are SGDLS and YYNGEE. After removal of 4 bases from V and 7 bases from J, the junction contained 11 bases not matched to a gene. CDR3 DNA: TGTGCCAGCAGCTTCTCGGAAGGACTAGTTAATGAGCAGTTCTTC. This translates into CASSFSEGLVNEQFF. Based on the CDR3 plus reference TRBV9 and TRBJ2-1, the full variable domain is DSGVTQTPKHLITATGQRVTLRCSPRSGDLSVYWYQQSLDQGLQFLIQYYNGEERAKGNILERFSAQQFPDLHSELNLSSLELGDSALYFCASSFSEGLVNEQFFGPGTRLTVL.

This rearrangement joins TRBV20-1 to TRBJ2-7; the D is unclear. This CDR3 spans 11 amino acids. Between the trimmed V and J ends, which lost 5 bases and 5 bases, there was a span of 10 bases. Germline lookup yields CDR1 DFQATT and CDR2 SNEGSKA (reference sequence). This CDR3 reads CSAPYYNEQYF. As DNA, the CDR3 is TGCAGTGCTCCCTACTATAACGAGCAGTACTTC.

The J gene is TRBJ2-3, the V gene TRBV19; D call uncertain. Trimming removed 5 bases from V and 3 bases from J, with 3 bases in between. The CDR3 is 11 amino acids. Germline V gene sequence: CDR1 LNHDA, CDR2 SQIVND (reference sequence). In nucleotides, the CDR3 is TGTGCCAGTAGTGCGACAGATACGCAGTATTTT. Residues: CASSATDTQYF.

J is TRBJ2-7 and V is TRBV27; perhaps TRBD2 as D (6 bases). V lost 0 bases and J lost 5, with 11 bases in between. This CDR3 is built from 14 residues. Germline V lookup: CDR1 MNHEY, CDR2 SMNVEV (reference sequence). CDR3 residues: CASSLSGGIHEQYF. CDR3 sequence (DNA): TGTGCCAGCAGTTTATCGGGAGGCATCCACGAGCAGTACTTC.

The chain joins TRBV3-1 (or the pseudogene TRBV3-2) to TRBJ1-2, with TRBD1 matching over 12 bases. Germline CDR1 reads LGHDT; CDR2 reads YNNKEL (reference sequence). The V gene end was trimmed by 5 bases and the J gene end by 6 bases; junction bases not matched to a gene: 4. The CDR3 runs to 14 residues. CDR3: CASSFRDRGHGYTF. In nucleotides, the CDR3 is TGTGCCAGCAGCTTCCGGGACAGGGGGCATGGCTACACCTTC.

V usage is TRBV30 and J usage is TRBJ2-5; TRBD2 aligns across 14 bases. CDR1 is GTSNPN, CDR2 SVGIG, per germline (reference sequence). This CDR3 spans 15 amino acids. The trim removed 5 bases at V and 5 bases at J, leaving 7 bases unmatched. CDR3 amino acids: CAWLTSGGACETQYF. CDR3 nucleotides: TGTGCCTGGTTGACTAGCGGGGGGGCTTGTGAGACCCAGTACTTC.

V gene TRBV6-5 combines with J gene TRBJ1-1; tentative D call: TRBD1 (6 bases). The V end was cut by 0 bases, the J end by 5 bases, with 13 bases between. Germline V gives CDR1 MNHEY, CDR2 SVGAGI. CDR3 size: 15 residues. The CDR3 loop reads CASSYSRQGRTEAFF. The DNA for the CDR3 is TGTGCCAGCAGTTACTCGCGCCAGGGGAGAACTGAAGCTTTCTTT.

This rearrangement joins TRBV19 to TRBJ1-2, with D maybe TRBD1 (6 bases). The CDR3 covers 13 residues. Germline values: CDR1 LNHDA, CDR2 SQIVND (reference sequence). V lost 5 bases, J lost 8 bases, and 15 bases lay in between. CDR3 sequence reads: CASSFYSGDGYTF. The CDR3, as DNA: TGTGCCAGTAGTTTCTACTCAGGGGACGGCTACACCTTC.

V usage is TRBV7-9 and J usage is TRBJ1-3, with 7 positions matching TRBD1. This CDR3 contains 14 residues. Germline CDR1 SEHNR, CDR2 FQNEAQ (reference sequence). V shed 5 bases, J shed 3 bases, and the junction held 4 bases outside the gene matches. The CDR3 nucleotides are TGTGCCAGCAGCCAAGGGACAGTTGGAAACACCATATATTTT. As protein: CASSQGTVGNTIYF.

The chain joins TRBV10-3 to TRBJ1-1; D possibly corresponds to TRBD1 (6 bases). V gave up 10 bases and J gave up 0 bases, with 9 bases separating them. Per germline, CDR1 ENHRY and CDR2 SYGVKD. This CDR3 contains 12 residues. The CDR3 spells CATRQVNTEAFF. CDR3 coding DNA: TGTGCCACTAGACAGGTGAACACTGAAGCTTTCTTT.

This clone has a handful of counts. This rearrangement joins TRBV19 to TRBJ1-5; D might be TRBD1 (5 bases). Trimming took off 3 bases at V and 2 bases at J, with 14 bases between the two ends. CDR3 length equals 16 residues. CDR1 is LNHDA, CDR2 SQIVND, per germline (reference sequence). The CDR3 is CASSMQDGGRNQPQHF. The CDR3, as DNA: TGTGCCAGTAGTATGCAGGACGGGGGACGCAATCAGCCCCAGCATTTT.

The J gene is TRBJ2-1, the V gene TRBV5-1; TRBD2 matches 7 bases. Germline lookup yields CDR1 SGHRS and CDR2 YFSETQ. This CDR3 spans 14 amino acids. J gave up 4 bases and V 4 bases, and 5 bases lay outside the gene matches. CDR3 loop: CASSPPSGYNEQFF. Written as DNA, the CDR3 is TGCGCCAGCAGCCCACCTAGCGGATACAATGAGCAGTTCTTC.

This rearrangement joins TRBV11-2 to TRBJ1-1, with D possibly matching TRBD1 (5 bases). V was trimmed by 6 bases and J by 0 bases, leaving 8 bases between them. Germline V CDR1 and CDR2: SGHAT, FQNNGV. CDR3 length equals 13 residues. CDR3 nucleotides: TGTGCCAGCAGTTCACAGGTGAACACTGAAGCTTTCTTT. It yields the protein CASSSQVNTEAFF.

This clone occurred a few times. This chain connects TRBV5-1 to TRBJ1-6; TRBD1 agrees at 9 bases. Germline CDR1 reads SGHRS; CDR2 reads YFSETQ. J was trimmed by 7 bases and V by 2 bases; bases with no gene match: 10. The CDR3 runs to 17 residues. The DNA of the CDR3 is TGCGCCAGCAGCTTAACCCCCGGACAGGGGAGAAATTCACCCCTCCACTTT. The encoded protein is CASSLTPGQGRNSPLHF.

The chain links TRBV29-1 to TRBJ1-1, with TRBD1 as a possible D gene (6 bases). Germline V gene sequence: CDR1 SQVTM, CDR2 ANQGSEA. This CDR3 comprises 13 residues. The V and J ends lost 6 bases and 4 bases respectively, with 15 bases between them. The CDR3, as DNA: TGCAGCGTAAAGGGTTTAGGGGGCACTGAAGCTTTCTTT. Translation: CSVKGLGGTEAFF.

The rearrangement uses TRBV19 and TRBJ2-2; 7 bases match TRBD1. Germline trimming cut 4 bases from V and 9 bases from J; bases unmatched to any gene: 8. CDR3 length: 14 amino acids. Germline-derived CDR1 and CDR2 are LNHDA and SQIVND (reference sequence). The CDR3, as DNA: TGTGCCAGTAGTACTGACCGACAGGGACGGGAGCTGTTTTTT. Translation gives CASSTDRQGRELFF.

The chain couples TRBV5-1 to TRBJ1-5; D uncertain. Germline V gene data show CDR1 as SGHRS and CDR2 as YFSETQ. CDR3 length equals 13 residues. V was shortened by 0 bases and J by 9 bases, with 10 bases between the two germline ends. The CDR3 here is CASSLDSGRPQHF. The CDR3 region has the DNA TGCGCCAGCAGCTTGGACTCGGGGAGGCCCCAGCATTTT.

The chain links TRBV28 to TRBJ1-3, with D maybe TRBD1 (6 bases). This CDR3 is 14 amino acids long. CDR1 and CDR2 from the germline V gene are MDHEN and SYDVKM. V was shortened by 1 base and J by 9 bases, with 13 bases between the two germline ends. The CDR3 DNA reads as TGTGCCAGCAGTTTATCAGGGGAGTTTGGCACCATATATTTT. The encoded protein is CASSLSGEFGTIYF.

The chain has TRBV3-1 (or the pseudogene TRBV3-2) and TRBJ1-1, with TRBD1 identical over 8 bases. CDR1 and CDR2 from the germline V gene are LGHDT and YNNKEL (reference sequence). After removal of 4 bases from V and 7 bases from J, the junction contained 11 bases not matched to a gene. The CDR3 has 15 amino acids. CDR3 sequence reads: CASSRPGTGLVEAFF. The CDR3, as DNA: TGTGCCAGCAGCCGCCCCGGGACAGGCCTAGTTGAAGCTTTCTTT.

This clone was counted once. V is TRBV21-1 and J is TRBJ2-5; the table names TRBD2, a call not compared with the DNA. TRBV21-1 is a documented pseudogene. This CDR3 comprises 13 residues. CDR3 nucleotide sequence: TGTGCCAGCAGCAAAGGCGGGGAAGAGACCCAGTACTTC. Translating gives CASSKGGEETQYF.

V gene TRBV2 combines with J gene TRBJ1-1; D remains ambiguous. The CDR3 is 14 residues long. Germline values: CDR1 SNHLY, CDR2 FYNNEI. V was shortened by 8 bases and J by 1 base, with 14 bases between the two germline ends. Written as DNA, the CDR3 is TGTGCCAGCGGCCGAGGAGGAGCGAACACTGAAGCTTTCTTT. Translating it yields CASGRGGANTEAFF.

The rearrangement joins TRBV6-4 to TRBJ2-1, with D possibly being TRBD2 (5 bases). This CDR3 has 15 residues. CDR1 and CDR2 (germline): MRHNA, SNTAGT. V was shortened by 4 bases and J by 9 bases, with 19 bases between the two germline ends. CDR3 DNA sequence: TGTGCCAGCAGTGCGGTGAGCGGATACCCCCCTGAGCAGTTCTTC. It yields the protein CASSAVSGYPPEQFF.

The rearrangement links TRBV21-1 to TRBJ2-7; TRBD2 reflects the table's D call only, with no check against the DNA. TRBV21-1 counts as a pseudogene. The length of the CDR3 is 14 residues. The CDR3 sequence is CASSETGSSYEQYF. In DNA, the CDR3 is TGTGCCAGCAGCGAGACTGGGAGCTCCTACGAGCAGTACTTC.

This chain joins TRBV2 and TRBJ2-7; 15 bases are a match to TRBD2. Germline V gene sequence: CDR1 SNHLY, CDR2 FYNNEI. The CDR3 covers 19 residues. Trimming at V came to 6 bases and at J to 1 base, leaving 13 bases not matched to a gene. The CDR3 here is CASRTEPGTSGRPSYEQYF. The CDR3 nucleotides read TGTGCCAGCAGGACCGAACCCGGGACTAGCGGGAGGCCTTCCTACGAGCAGTACTTC. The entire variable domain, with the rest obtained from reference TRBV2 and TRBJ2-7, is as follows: EPEVTQTPSHQVTQMGQEVILRCVPISNHLYFYWYRQILGQKVEFLVSFYNNEISEKSEIFDDQFSVERPDGSNFTLKIRSTKLEDSAMYFCASRTEPGTSGRPSYEQYFGPGTRLTVT.

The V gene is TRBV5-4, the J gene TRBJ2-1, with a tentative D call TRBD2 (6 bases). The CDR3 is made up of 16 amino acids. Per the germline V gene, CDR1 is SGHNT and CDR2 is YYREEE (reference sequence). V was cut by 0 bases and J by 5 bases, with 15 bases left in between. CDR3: CASSLEGTVPNNEQFF. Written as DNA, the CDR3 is TGTGCCAGCAGCTTGGAAGGGACTGTCCCAAACAATGAGCAGTTCTTC.

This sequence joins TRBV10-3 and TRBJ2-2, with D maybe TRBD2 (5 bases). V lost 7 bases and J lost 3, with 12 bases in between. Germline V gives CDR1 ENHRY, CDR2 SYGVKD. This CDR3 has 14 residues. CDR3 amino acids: CAINGEGHTGELFF. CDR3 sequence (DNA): TGTGCCATCAATGGAGAGGGCCACACCGGGGAGCTGTTTTTT.

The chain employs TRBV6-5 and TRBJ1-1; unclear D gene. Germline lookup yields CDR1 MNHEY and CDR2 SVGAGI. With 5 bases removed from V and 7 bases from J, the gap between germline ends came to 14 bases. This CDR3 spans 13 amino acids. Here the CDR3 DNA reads TGTGCCAGCAGTAAACCGACAAGCAGTGAAGCTTTCTTT. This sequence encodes CASSKPTSSEAFF.

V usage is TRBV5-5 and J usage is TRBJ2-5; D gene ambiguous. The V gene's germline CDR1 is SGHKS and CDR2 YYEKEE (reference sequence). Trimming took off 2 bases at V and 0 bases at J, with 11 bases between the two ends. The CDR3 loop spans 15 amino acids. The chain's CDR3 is CASSFLRQYQETQYF. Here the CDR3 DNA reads TGTGCCAGCAGCTTCCTGCGGCAGTACCAAGAGACCCAGTACTTC.

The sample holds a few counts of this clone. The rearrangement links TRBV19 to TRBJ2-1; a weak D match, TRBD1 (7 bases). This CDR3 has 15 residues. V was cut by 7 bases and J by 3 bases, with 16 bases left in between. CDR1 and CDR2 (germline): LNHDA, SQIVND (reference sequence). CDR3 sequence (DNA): TGTGCCAGTAAGTCCGCGGGGACAGTCTACAATGAGCAGTTCTTC. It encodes CASKSAGTVYNEQFF.